The rows below give T cell receptor beta chains drawn from one sample of a study of blood T cell repertoires in COVID-19. Clones were read by immunoSEQ multiplex PCR, and TCRdb kept only the in-frame ones, dropping some. This table holds 250,000 to 300,000 clones, about 88% found once. Sequenced sample: peripheral blood. These receptors all stem from a man younger than 45 with active or convalescent COVID-19. Both conserved end residues are part of each CDR3. Each record gives: J gene, V gene, CDR3 protein.

TRBJ2-1 | TRBV19 | CASSISTGGNYNEQFF
TRBJ2-5 | TRBV6-2/TRBV6-3 | CASSYLLGDYQETQYF
TRBJ1-1 | TRBV12-3/TRBV12-4 | CASAKVTGEAFF
TRBJ2-7 | TRBV12-3/TRBV12-4 | CASGSEGGYEQYF
TRBJ2-1 | TRBV13 | CASRRRLYNEQFF
TRBJ1-5 | TRBV6-5 | CASSYGADQPQHF
TRBJ2-2 | TRBV3-1/TRBV3-2 | CASSQTSGGVGELFF
TRBJ2-6 | TRBV7-6 | CASSETGHGANVLTF
TRBJ2-3 | TRBV12-5 | CASGRWRGGTTDTQYF
TRBJ2-7 | TRBV9 | CASSVGGGAQGAHEQYF
TRBJ2-3 | TRBV9 | CASSVGSPDTQYF
TRBJ1-1 | TRBV9 | CASSVGDTEAFF
TRBJ2-1 | TRBV29-1 | CSVEDGQGGDEQFF
TRBJ2-7 | TRBV5-4 | CASSLRGAPYEQYF
TRBJ1-2 | TRBV4-3 | CASSQGPGTTGGYGYTF